These 25 T cell receptor beta chains share one sample of origin, sequenced in a study of shared clonotypes between healthy human individuals. Some clones are missing from TCRdb's copy, which holds only in-frame ones; the method was immunoSEQ multiplex PCR. The sample includes about 680,000 clones, 90% to 95% of them seen just once. Naive CD8 cells comprised CD45RO-negative, CCR7-positively selected cells, excluding terminally differentiated effector memory CD45RA+ cells. Sequenced: naive CD8+ T cells sorted from blood. These receptor sequences come from a man aged 25 to 40 in good health.

This chain uses TRBV7-9 with TRBJ2-7, with a weak D call TRBD2 (5 bases). V was cut by 7 bases and J by 5 bases, with 9 bases left in between. Germline CDR1 reads SEHNR; CDR2 reads FQNEAQ (reference sequence). This CDR3 spans 11 amino acids. CDR3 residues: CASTPGDEQYF. DNA of the CDR3: TGTGCCAGCACTCCCGGGGACGAGCAGTACTTC.

J is TRBJ2-2 and V is TRBV19; maybe TRBD1 (5 bases). The CDR3 is 15 amino acids. V lost 1 base and J lost 4, with 10 bases in between. From germline, CDR1 is LNHDA and CDR2 SQIVND (reference sequence). The CDR3 spells CASSIVAGPTGELFF. The DNA of the CDR3 is TGTGCCAGTAGTATAGTGGCAGGGCCCACCGGGGAGCTGTTTTTT.

The chain has TRBV4-3 and TRBJ2-4; tentative D call: TRBD1 (6 bases). With 0 bases removed from V and 10 bases from J, the gap between germline ends came to 19 bases. Germline V gene data show CDR1 as LGHNA and CDR2 as YSLEER. The CDR3 has 16 amino acids. The CDR3 sequence is CASSQDIGTINMIQYF. For the CDR3, the DNA is TGCGCCAGCAGCCAAGATATCGGGACAATTAATATGATTCAGTACTTC.

The chain recombines TRBV4-1 with TRBJ2-1, with D unclear. V lost 4 bases and J lost 0, with 16 bases in between. CDR1 is MGHRA and CDR2 is YSYEKL in the germline V gene. The CDR3 is made up of 17 amino acids. The DNA for the CDR3 is TGCGCCAGCAGCCCCGCCCTCCAGATGGGCTCCTACAATGAGCAGTTCTTC. Amino acid sequence: CASSPALQMGSYNEQFF.

The chain carries TRBV6-5 and TRBJ2-3; no firm D call. There are 14 residues in the CDR3. V was cut by 8 bases and J by 1 base, with 13 bases left in between. Per the germline V gene, CDR1 is MNHEY and CDR2 is SVGAGI. The CDR3 nucleotides read TGTGCCAGCTGCGACGCATGGGGCACAGATACGCAGTATTTT. The encoded protein is CASCDAWGTDTQYF.

The chain employs TRBV27 and TRBJ2-5; 10 nucleotides line up with TRBD2. The CDR3 spans 16 residues. The V segment lost 5 bases and the J segment 5 bases; nucleotides outside the gene matches: 11. Germline loops: CDR1 MNHEY, CDR2 SMNVEV (reference sequence). The CDR3 region is CASSPDTSGVVETQYF. The CDR3 DNA sequence: TGTGCCAGCAGTCCAGACACTAGCGGGGTGGTGGAGACCCAGTACTTC.

CDR3 sequence reads: CASSLIGREQYF. DNA for the CDR3: TGTGCCAGCAGTTTAATTGGACGCGAGCAGTACTTC. J is TRBJ2-7 and V is TRBV27; D remains ambiguous. The germline CDR1 and CDR2 sequences are MNHEY and SMNVEV (reference sequence). CDR3 length: 12 residues. Deletions cut 2 bases from V and 6 bases from J, with 8 bases between.

J is TRBJ2-1 and V is TRBV4-3; 8 bases are shared with TRBD1. The CDR3 sequence is 15 residues long. CDR1 is LGHNA, CDR2 YSLEER, per germline. V was pared by 4 bases and J by 9 bases, with 11 bases of the junction left unmatched. CDR3 sequence reads: CASSLWTGPLVEQFF. The CDR3 DNA follows: TGCGCCAGCAGCCTATGGACAGGGCCCCTTGTTGAGCAGTTCTTC.

The count of this clone is one. CDR3 sequence reads: CASRPYNEQFF. The DNA of the CDR3 is TGTGCCAGCAGACCCTACAATGAGCAGTTCTTC. This chain joins TRBV6-1 and TRBJ2-1; D is undetermined. This CDR3 comprises 11 residues. Germline V gene lookup returns CDR1 MNHNS and CDR2 SASEGT. With 6 bases removed from V and 2 bases from J, the gap between germline ends came to 2 bases.

This clone was seen a single time. This CDR3 reads CASSSNLDIQSRANVLTF. In nucleotides, the CDR3 is TGTGCCAGCTCATCCAATTTGGACATACAAAGTCGGGCCAACGTCCTGACTTTC. This chain uses TRBV18 with TRBJ2-6; possible D gene TRBD1, 5 bases. Trimming took off 5 bases at V and 5 bases at J, with 22 bases between the two ends. The V gene's germline CDR1 is KGHSH and CDR2 LQKENI. The CDR3 totals 18 residues.

The chain joins TRBV29-1 to TRBJ2-7, with 7 bases aligning to TRBD2. CDR3 length equals 16 residues. The V segment lost 0 bases and the J segment 1 base; nucleotides outside the gene matches: 9. Looked up from germline, CDR1 is SQVTM and CDR2 is ANQGSEA. CDR3 region: CSVEDSSGGLSYEQYF. CDR3 nucleotide sequence: TGCAGCGTTGAAGATAGTTCGGGGGGTCTATCCTACGAGCAGTACTTC.

The DNA of the CDR3 is TGTGCCAGCAGCGACAGAGTCGGGAGCAATCAGCCCCAGCATTTT. Its protein product is CASSDRVGSNQPQHF. The chain is built from TRBV2 and TRBJ1-5; perhaps TRBD1 as D (5 bases). CDR1 is SNHLY, CDR2 FYNNEI, per germline. The V end was cut by 6 bases, the J end by 1 base, with 13 bases between. The CDR3 is 15 amino acids. The complete variable domain, with remaining parts taken from reference TRBV2 and TRBJ1-5, reads EPEVTQTPSHQVTQMGQEVILRCVPISNHLYFYWYRQILGQKVEFLVSFYNNEISEKSEIFDDQFSVERPDGSNFTLKIRSTKLEDSAMYFCASSDRVGSNQPQHFGDGTRLSIL.

The gene calls are TRBV6-5 and TRBJ1-2; 9 bases map to TRBD1. Germline trimming cut 5 bases from V and 7 bases from J; bases unmatched to any gene: 8. Germline CDR1 is MNHEY and CDR2 is SVGAGI. This CDR3 is built from 14 residues. The CDR3 region is CASSAGTGIGGYTF. The CDR3 region has the DNA TGTGCCAGCAGTGCCGGGACAGGGATCGGTGGCTACACCTTC.

The rearrangement links TRBV7-6 to TRBJ1-5, with 7 bases that match TRBD1. V shed 4 bases and J 4 bases; nucleotides not matched to a gene: 1. Germline V CDR1 and CDR2: SGHVS, FNYEAQ. There are 13 residues in the CDR3. The CDR3 here is CASSWGQNQPQHF. The CDR3, as DNA: TGTGCCAGCAGCTGGGGACAGAATCAGCCCCAGCATTTT.

The gene calls are TRBV27 and TRBJ1-2, with 10 bases lining up with TRBD1. Looked up from germline, CDR1 is MNHEY and CDR2 is SMNVEV (reference sequence). V dropped 4 bases and J dropped 4; count of bases not matched to a gene: 6. The CDR3 is made up of 15 amino acids. The CDR3 DNA reads as TGTGCCAGCAGTTCATACCGGGACAGGGGCTATGGCTACACCTTC. Its protein product is CASSSYRDRGYGYTF.

The chain links TRBV6-4 to TRBJ2-3; 7 bases align to TRBD1. V was clipped by 0 bases and J by 3 bases; unmatched bases: 6. Germline V lookup: CDR1 MRHNA, CDR2 SNTAGT. The CDR3 extends over 16 amino acids. CDR3 residues: CASSDSSDRETDTQYF. The CDR3 DNA is TGTGCCAGCAGTGACTCGAGCGACAGGGAAACAGATACGCAGTATTTT.

The chain couples TRBV27 to TRBJ2-7; D is unresolved. Germline values: CDR1 MNHEY, CDR2 SMNVEV (reference sequence). This CDR3 region has 13 residues. V gave up 4 bases and J gave up 4 bases, with 11 bases separating them. For the CDR3, the DNA is TGTGCCAGCAGTTGGCCGTTAGGATACGAGCAGTACTTC. It translates to CASSWPLGYEQYF.

This chain connects TRBV2 to TRBJ2-7; TRBD2 matches at 7 bases. Germline V gene lookup returns CDR1 SNHLY and CDR2 FYNNEI. Germline trimming cut 6 bases from V and 6 bases from J; bases unmatched to any gene: 5. This CDR3 has 12 residues. The CDR3 nucleotides are TGTGCCAGCAGCGCACCGGGAGGCGAGCAGTACTTC. Its protein product is CASSAPGGEQYF.

This sequence joins TRBV15 and TRBJ2-1, with D possibly being TRBD2 (6 bases). Germline V gene data show CDR1 as LNHNV and CDR2 as YYDKDF (reference sequence). CDR3 size: 15 residues. Trimming took 0 bases from V and 5 from J, leaving 11 bases between them. The CDR3 is CATSREGTENNEQFF. The CDR3 coding sequence is TGTGCCACCAGCAGAGAGGGGACTGAAAACAATGAGCAGTTCTTC.

The chain couples TRBV27 to TRBJ2-7; D is uncertain. Trimming shortened V by 6 bases and J by 2 bases, and 11 bases separated the two germline ends. The CDR3 consists of 13 residues. The V gene's germline CDR1 is MNHEY and CDR2 SMNVEV (reference sequence). The CDR3 region is CASSHRATYEQYF. The CDR3 DNA follows: TGTGCCAGCAGCCATCGAGCTACCTACGAGCAGTACTTC.

As concerns this clone: Its ends do not fully match the called genes, so a read error is possible. The chain has TRBV6-5 and TRBJ2-7; D gene uncertain. The CDR3 consists of 13 residues. Looked up from germline, CDR1 is MNHEY and CDR2 is SVGAGI. CDR3 bases: TGTGCCAGCAGTCACTCCATTAGCTACGAGCAGTACTTC. As protein: CASSHSISYEQYF.

This sequence joins TRBV4-3 and TRBJ2-7; either TRBD1 or TRBD2 may fit D (5 bases each). The CDR3 covers 15 residues. Trimming removed 2 bases at V and 0 bases at J, with 11 bases between. CDR1 and CDR2 (germline): LGHNA, YSLEER. DNA for the CDR3: TGCGCCAGCAGCCAACTCGCAGGGAGCTCCTACGAGCAGTACTTC. This gives the protein CASSQLAGSSYEQYF.

This chain joins TRBV27 and TRBJ1-3, with 7 bases identical to TRBD1. The junction had 4 bases not matched to a gene; V was cut back by 5 bases and J by 0 bases. The CDR3 has 15 residues. CDR1 and CDR2 (germline): MNHEY, SMNVEV (reference sequence). CDR3 bases: TGTGCCAGCAGTATGACAGGGAACTCTGGAAACACCATATATTTT. Its translation is CASSMTGNSGNTIYF.

V gene TRBV4-1 combines with J gene TRBJ2-7; 13 nucleotides match TRBD2. There are 18 residues in the CDR3. V trimming: 5 bases; J trimming: 3 bases; junction bases outside the gene matches: 13. Germline CDR1 reads MGHRA; CDR2 reads YSYEKL. For the CDR3, the DNA is TGCGCCAGCAGCACCGCACTAGCGGGAGGGCTTGTCGTCTACGAGCAGTACTTC. This codes for CASSTALAGGLVVYEQYF.

V gene TRBV7-9 combines with J gene TRBJ2-7; 9 bases are shared with TRBD1. J lost 2 bases, V lost 5 bases, and 7 bases had no gene match. CDR1 is SEHNR, CDR2 FQNEAQ, per germline (reference sequence). The CDR3 has 15 residues. The CDR3 bases are TGTGCCAGCAGCGCCCGGGACAGGGAGGCCTACGAGCAGTACTTC. Protein: CASSARDREAYEQYF.